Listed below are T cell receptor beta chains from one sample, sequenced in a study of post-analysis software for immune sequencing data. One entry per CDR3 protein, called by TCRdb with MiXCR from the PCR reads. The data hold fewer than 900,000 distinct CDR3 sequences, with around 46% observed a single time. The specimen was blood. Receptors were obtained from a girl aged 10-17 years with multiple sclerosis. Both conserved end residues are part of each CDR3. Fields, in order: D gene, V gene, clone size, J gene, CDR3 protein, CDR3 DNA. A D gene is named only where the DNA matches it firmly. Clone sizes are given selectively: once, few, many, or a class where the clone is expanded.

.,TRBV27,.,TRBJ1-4,CASKGNEKLFF,TGTGCCAGCAAGGGTAATGAAAAACTGTTTTTT
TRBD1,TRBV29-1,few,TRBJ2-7,CSAAGTGDEQYF,TGCAGCGCCGCGGGGACAGGGGATGAGCAGTACTTC
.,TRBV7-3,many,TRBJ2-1,CASVKYGEQFF,TGTGCCAGCGTCAAGTACGGTGAGCAGTTCTTC
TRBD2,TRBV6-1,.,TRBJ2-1,CASSPQGSGSGRALNEQFF,TGTGCCAGCAGTCCTCAGGGGTCAGGCAGCGGGAGGGCCCTCAATGAGCAGTTCTTC
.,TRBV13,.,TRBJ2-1,CASSWGGTTMGGEQFF,TGTGCCAGCAGCTGGGGTGGGACCACAATGGGGGGAGAGCAGTTCTTC
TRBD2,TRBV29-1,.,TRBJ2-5,CSVERAGGRETQYF,TGCAGCGTTGAACGAGCGGGAGGGCGGGAGACCCAGTACTTC
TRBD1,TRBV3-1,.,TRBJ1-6,CASSQGQGVNSPLHF,TGTGCCAGCAGCCAAGGACAGGGCGTGAATTCACCCCTCCACTTT
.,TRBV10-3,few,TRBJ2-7,CAISASGYGYEQYF,TGTGCCATCAGTGCGTCGGGATATGGCTACGAGCAGTACTTC
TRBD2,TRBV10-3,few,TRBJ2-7,CAIGGGGRDEQYF,TGTGCCATCGGAGGCGGTGGGAGGGACGAGCAGTACTTC
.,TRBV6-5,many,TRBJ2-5,CASSTRDGEVETQYF,TGTGCCAGCAGTACTAGAGATGGGGAAGTAGAGACCCAGTACTTC
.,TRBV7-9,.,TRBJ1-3,CASSLVAGNTIYF,TGTGCCAGCAGCTTAGTCGCTGGAAACACCATATATTTT
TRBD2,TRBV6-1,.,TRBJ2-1,CASSEGTSGRASYNGQFF,TGTGCCAGCAGTGAAGGGACTAGCGGGAGGGCCAGCTACAATGGGCAGTTCTTC
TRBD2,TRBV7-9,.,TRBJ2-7,CASGFASGSGEQYF,TGTGCCAGCGGCTTCGCTAGCGGGAGTGGAGAGCAGTACTTC
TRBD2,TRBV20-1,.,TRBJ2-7,CSAPGGPDYEQYF,TGCAGTGCCCCGGGAGGGCCTGACTACGAGCAGTACTTC
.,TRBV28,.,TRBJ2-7,CASSFQGRSYEQYF,TGTGCCAGCAGTTTTCAGGGGAGAAGCTACGAGCAGTACTTC
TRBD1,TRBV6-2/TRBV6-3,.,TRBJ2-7,CASRDPGQGVYEQYF,TGTGCCAGCAGGGATCCGGGACAGGGGGTATACGAGCAGTACTTC
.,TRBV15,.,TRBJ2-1,CATRDVAYNEQFF,TGTGCCACCCGGGACGTAGCCTACAATGAGCAGTTCTTC
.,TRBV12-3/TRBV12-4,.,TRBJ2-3,CASSSKATGDTQYF,TGTGCCAGCAGTTCTAAAGCCACGGGGGATACGCAGTATTTT
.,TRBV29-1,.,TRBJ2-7,CSGLGTETYEQYF,TGCAGCGGACTTGGGACGGAAACCTACGAGCAGTACTTC
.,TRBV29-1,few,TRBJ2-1,CSVELAIEQFF,TGCAGCGTTGAGCTAGCGATTGAGCAGTTCTTC
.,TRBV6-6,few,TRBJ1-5,CASTSRNQPQHF,TGTGCCAGCACCTCTCGAAATCAGCCCCAGCATTTT
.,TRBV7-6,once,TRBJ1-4,CASSLRQYEKRFF,TGTGCCAGCAGCTTACGACAGTATGAAAAACGGTTTTTT
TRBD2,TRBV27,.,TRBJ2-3,CASSISGRGGRDTQYF,TGTGCCAGCAGTATTAGCGGGAGAGGGGGTCGCGATACGCAGTATTTT
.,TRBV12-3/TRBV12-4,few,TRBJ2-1,CASRPDTSGNEQFF,TGTGCCAGCAGACCGGACACAAGCGGGAATGAGCAGTTCTTC
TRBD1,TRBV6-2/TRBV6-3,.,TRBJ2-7,CASSYTGTGSEQYF,TGTGCCAGCAGTTACACCGGGACAGGGTCCGAGCAGTACTTC
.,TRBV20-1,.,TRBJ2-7,CSARKYNYEQYF,TGCAGTGCTCGTAAGTACAACTACGAGCAGTACTTC
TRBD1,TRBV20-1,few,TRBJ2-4,CSARASVGGQGAKNIQYF,TGCAGTGCTAGAGCCTCTGTGGGGGGACAGGGGGCCAAAAACATTCAGTACTTC
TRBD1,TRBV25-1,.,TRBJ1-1,CASSATGTAEAFF,TGTGCCAGCAGTGCCACCGGGACAGCTGAAGCTTTCTTT
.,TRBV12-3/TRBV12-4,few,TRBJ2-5,CASSPSTGIQETQYF,TGTGCCAGCAGCCCCAGTACAGGGATCCAAGAGACCCAGTACTTC
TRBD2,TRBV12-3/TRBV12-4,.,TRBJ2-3,CASSQGTSRGTQYF,TGTGCCAGCAGTCAGGGGACTAGCCGGGGAACGCAGTATTTT
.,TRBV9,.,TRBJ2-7,CASSLTGTFDYEQYF,TGTGCCAGCAGTCTTACAGGGACCTTTGATTACGAGCAGTACTTC
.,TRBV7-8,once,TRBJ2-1,CASSLRRGREQFF,TGTGCCAGCAGCTTGAGGAGAGGGCGGGAGCAGTTCTTC
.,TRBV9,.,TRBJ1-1,CASSVGMGGLGTEAFF,TGTGCCAGCAGCGTAGGAATGGGGGGGCTTGGGACTGAAGCTTTCTTT
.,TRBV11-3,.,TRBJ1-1,CASSRGRGEAFF,TGTGCCAGCAGCCGAGGACGGGGTGAAGCTTTCTTT
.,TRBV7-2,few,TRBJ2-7,CASSLGRESSYEQYF,TGTGCCAGCAGCTTAGGAAGGGAAAGCTCCTACGAGCAGTACTTC
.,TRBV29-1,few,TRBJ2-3,CSVEARVTDTQYF,TGCAGCGTTGAAGCGCGGGTCACAGATACGCAGTATTTT
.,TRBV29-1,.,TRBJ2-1,CSVGNYNEQFF,TGCAGCGTAGGAAACTACAATGAGCAGTTCTTC
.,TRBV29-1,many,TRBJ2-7,CSVEVTSTSYEQYF,TGCAGCGTTGAGGTTACTAGCACTTCCTACGAGCAGTACTTC
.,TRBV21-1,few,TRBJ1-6,CAGPGQGISPLHF,TGTGCCGGGCCGGGACAGGGTATTTCACCCCTCCACTTT
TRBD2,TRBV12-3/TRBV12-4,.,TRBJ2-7,CASSFFLAGGGQYF,TGTGCCAGCAGTTTTTTCCTAGCGGGAGGAGGGCAGTACTTC
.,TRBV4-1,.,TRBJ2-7,CASSQEGWTSSYEQYF,TGCGCCAGCAGCCAAGAGGGGTGGACTTCCTCCTACGAGCAGTACTTC
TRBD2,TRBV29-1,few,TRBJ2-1,CSASTSGGLVEQFF,TGCAGCGCCAGTACTAGCGGGGGGCTCGTGGAGCAGTTCTTC
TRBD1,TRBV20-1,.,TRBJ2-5,CSATGTGAGETQYF,TGCAGTGCCACCGGGACAGGGGCTGGGGAGACCCAGTACTTC